This T cell receptor (beta chain) was identified in a study of OX40 agonist ivuxolimab in advanced cancers. Study results and limitations: The mean number of expanded clones was higher in CD8+ T cells than in CD4+.

Turning to this clone: Its antigen is still unknown.

Here immunoSEQ multiplex PCR was the method, and the copy in TCRdb shows in-frame clones only, minus some. The sample holds roughly 91,000 clones, 90% to 96% seen once. Trimming removed 1 base at V and 0 bases at J, with 9 bases between. Germline-derived CDR1 and CDR2 are SEHNR and FQNEAQ (reference sequence). There are 15 residues in the CDR3. This clonotype was obtained from an adult with an advanced solid tumor such as melanoma, head and neck, liver or kidney cancer. This chain connects TRBV7-9 to TRBJ1-1; the D is unclear. The sample was CD4+ or CD8+ T cells sorted from blood, taken in a trial of the OX40 agonist ivuxolimab. In nucleotides, the CDR3 is TGTGCCAGCAGCTTAGAAGACAATATGAACACTGAAGCTTTCTTT. This translates into CASSLEDNMNTEAFF.